This T cell receptor beta chain was found in a study of radiation and T cells in renal cell carcinoma. Study results and limitations: Without pretreatment biopsies, baseline tumor clonotype presence was undetermined. In blood, top tumor clones expanded by 2 weeks, shrinking by 4.

The V end was cut by 2 bases, the J end by 4 bases, with 19 bases between. This CDR3 comprises 17 residues. CDR1 is SGHNT, CDR2 YYREEE, per germline (reference sequence). Regarding this clone: The antigen is undetermined.

Time point in this sample: blood 4 weeks post-SBRT, at nephrectomy. The treatment is: 15 Gy SBRT to primary tumor, nephrectomy 4 weeks later. Nephrectomy followed 15 Gy stereotactic body radiation by 4 weeks. The tumor was a clear cell renal cell carcinoma. Clones were sequenced by immunoSEQ multiplex PCR, and TCRdb holds only the in-frame ones, with some missing. Among about 86,000 clones, around four fifths were seen once, and the ten largest hold roughly 8.8%. V and J are TRBV5-4 and TRBJ2-1; D gene ambiguous. The specimen comprised blood, sampled from a patient whose treatment included radiotherapy and nephrectomy. This clonotype was sampled from a man aged 45-60 years with renal cell carcinoma. The CDR3 loop is CASSFETVGTLYNEQFF. In DNA form, the CDR3 reads TGTGCCAGCAGCTTTGAAACAGTGGGAACGCTATACAATGAGCAGTTCTTC.